This T cell receptor beta chain was sequenced for a study of blood T cells in healthy people across ages. The study, taken as a whole, reports: Greater diversity and more naive CD4+ cells were seen in long-lived donors than in aged donors.

The second PCR ran about 6 to 11 cycles with a sample-barcoded 5' primer and J-beta primers. TCRdb ran MiXCR on the 5' RACE reads and lists one entry per CDR3 protein. Among about 760,000 distinct CDR3 sequences listed, approximately 25% were seen once. Worth noting for this clonotype: The antigen remains undetermined.

Germline assignment: CDR1 LGHDT and CDR2 YNNKEL (reference sequence). The CDR3 contains 14 residues. The same sample was also used in a study of T cells of mothers and their children.

Sequenced sample: blood. This clonotype was obtained from a boy younger than 18 in good health. The V call is TRBV3-1, the J call TRBJ2-5; 13 nucleotides line up with TRBD2. The last part of the DNA fits TRBJ2-1 better; the J call may be wrong. The CDR3 bases are TGTGCCAGCGGGACTAGCGGGATTCGGAATGAGCAGTTCTTC. This encodes CASGTSGIRNEQFF.